These 8 T cell receptor beta chains share one sample of origin, sequenced in a study of beta chain features in type 1 diabetes. The entirety of the isolated RNA underwent reverse transcription, so expressed TCRB transcripts were sequenced. The method was immunoSEQ multiplex PCR; TCRdb's version includes in-frame clones alone and lacks a portion of them. Of nearly 700,000 clones detected, about an eighth appear once; the ten largest clones hold less than 0.025%. These receptors have no identified antigens. Overall study findings and caveats: For Type 1 diabetes patients, all four CD4+ subsets carried TCRB CDR3s that were moderately but significantly shorter.

The material sequenced was naive CD4+ T cells from blood. These TCRs come from a man younger than 35 with type 1 diabetes.

The chain joins TRBV7-2 to TRBJ2-1; TRBD1 matches 9 bases. This CDR3 spans 15 amino acids. With 4 bases clipped from V and 0 bases from J, the junction kept 1 base outside the gene matches. Per germline, CDR1 SGHTA and CDR2 FQGNSA. For the CDR3, the DNA is TGTGCCAGCAGCTGGGGACAGGGCTCCTACAATGAGCAGTTCTTC. It yields the protein CASSWGQGSYNEQFF.

This clone was observed a handful of times. The J gene is TRBJ1-4, the V gene TRBV5-1; D gene unclear. Germline V lookup: CDR1 SGHRS, CDR2 YFSETQ. V shed 5 bases and J shed 8 bases, with 22 bases lying between them. The CDR3 is 16 residues long. The CDR3 region is CASSLTRESGGEKLFF. DNA of the CDR3: TGCGCCAGCAGTTTGACCCGGGAGAGCGGCGGCGAAAAACTGTTTTTT.

This chain uses TRBV28 with TRBJ2-2; D is undetermined. The CDR3 sequence is 14 residues long. The V end lost 10 bases, the J end lost 5 bases, and 17 bases lay between the germline ends. Per the germline V gene, CDR1 is MDHEN and CDR2 is SYDVKM. The CDR3 loop reads CATRPELRTGELFF. CDR3 sequence (DNA): TGTGCCACCCGACCCGAGCTAAGGACCGGGGAGCTGTTTTTT.

CDR3 nucleotide sequence: TGTGCCTGGAGAAACGGGTTAGGGCGAACTGAAGCTTTCTTT. Translation gives CAWRNGLGRTEAFF. The gene calls are TRBV30 and TRBJ1-1; no reliable D call. This CDR3 comprises 14 residues. Germline lookup yields CDR1 GTSNPN and CDR2 SVGIG (reference sequence). V was cut by 3 bases and J by 5 bases, with 16 bases left in between.

This chain joins TRBV4-2 and TRBJ1-2; D not certain. Between the trimmed V and J ends, which lost 0 bases and 1 base, there was a span of 9 bases. There are 15 residues in the CDR3. Germline assignment: CDR1 LGHNA and CDR2 YNFKEQ. DNA for the CDR3: TGTGCCAGCAGCCAAGATCAGGACGTTAACTATGGCTACACCTTC. This encodes CASSQDQDVNYGYTF.

Here the CDR3 DNA reads TGTGCCAGCAGCTTTACAGGACCATCCTACGAGCAGTACTTC. Translation gives CASSFTGPSYEQYF. The gene calls are TRBV5-6 and TRBJ2-7; D is possibly TRBD1 (5 bases). This CDR3 spans 14 amino acids. Germline assignment: CDR1 SGHDT and CDR2 YYEEEE. Trimming cost V 2 bases and J 1 base, with 10 bases left between them.

The chain recombines TRBV6-6 with TRBJ1-2; no clear D gene. Deletions cut 7 bases from V and 4 bases from J, with 13 bases between. The CDR3 is 13 amino acids. CDR1 is MNHNY, CDR2 SVGAGI, per germline (reference sequence). CDR3 residues: CASTPGRSYGYTF. The CDR3 DNA is TGTGCCAGCACCCCGGGTCGGAGCTATGGCTACACCTTC.

This chain joins TRBV6-5 and TRBJ1-2; no clear D gene. This CDR3 contains 12 residues. Trimming stripped 4 bases from V and 5 bases from J, with 8 bases between. Germline V gives CDR1 MNHEY, CDR2 SVGAGI. The CDR3 DNA reads as TGTGCCAGCAGTTCCCAGGCGTATGGCTACACCTTC. This codes for CASSSQAYGYTF.